The 29 T cell receptor beta chains in this list originate from one sample, sequenced in a study of blood T cells in healthy people across ages. The use of a sample-barcoded 5' primer and a J-beta primer mix characterized a second PCR of about 7 to 12 cycles. TCRdb re-analysed the 5' RACE reads in MiXCR, keeping a single row per CDR3 protein. The table records hundreds of thousands of distinct CDR3 sequences, approximately 29% of them present only once. Sequencing used blood. These receptors were obtained from a woman of 80 years or more in good health.

At least ten counts were recorded for this clonotype. This rearrangement joins TRBV5-1 to TRBJ2-5, with TRBD1 matching over 11 bases. The CDR3 is 15 residues long. J gave up 5 bases and V 3 bases, and 6 bases lay outside the gene matches. Germline-derived CDR1 and CDR2 are SGHRS and YFSETQ. The CDR3 nucleotides read TGCGCCAGCAGCTACGGACAGGGGGCGGGTGAGACCCAGTACTTC. Translating it yields CASSYGQGAGETQYF.

This clonotype has a handful of counts. The chain links TRBV29-1 to TRBJ2-2; D might be TRBD2 (5 bases). CDR1 and CDR2 (germline): SQVTM, ANQGSEA. This CDR3 contains 13 residues. V lost 6 bases to trimming and J lost 1 base, with 9 bases between them. CDR3 DNA: TGCAGCGTAGCGGTTCAGAACACCGGGGAGCTGTTTTTT. Amino acid sequence: CSVAVQNTGELFF.

Ten or more counts support this clonotype. The genes are TRBV10-3 and TRBJ2-7, with D unclear. The germline V gene encodes CDR1 ENHRY and CDR2 SYGVKD. This CDR3 spans 15 amino acids. V shed 3 bases and J shed 0 bases, with 12 bases lying between them. The CDR3 DNA is TGTGCCATCAGTGAAAAAGGCAGCTACTCCTACGAGCAGTACTTC. It codes for CAISEKGSYSYEQYF.

The chain recombines TRBV4-1 with TRBJ2-1; 8 nucleotides align to TRBD1. Germline-derived CDR1 and CDR2 are MGHRA and YSYEKL. V dropped 4 bases and J dropped 0; count of bases not matched to a gene: 8. This CDR3 spans 17 amino acids. CDR3 nucleotides: TGCGCCAGCAGCCGAGGATATACAGGGGGCTCCTACAATGAGCAGTTCTTC. Residues: CASSRGYTGGSYNEQFF.

The V call is TRBV6-2 or TRBV6-3, the J call TRBJ2-7, with TRBD1 matching 11 bases. The CDR3 covers 14 residues. Unmatched junction bases numbered 5, after V lost 5 bases and J lost 5 bases. CDR1 is MNHEY and CDR2 is SVGEGT in the germline V gene. CDR3 bases: TGTGCCAGCAGTACTTGGACAGGGGGCAACGAGCAGTACTTC. Protein product: CASSTWTGGNEQYF.

This clonotype has only a few counts. This chain links TRBV7-3 with TRBJ1-1, with 7 bases identical to TRBD1. Germline V gene sequence: CDR1 SGHTA, CDR2 FQGTGA. Trimming cost V 5 bases and J 4 bases; bases outside gene matches: 4. This CDR3 has 13 residues. CDR3 residues: CASSGAGGTEAFF. The CDR3 DNA reads as TGTGCCAGCAGCGGAGCAGGGGGCACTGAAGCTTTCTTT.

This chain joins TRBV7-2 and TRBJ1-4; possibly TRBD1 for D (6 bases). Germline CDR1 SGHTA, CDR2 FQGNSA. Deletions cut 5 bases from V and 5 bases from J, with 12 bases between. The CDR3 consists of 14 residues. The CDR3 protein is CASSGDIGNEKLFF. The CDR3 DNA sequence: TGTGCCAGCAGCGGGGACATCGGAAATGAAAAACTGTTTTTT.

As regards this clonotype: A junction boundary mismatches the germline segment, possibly from a read error. V is TRBV5-5 and J is TRBJ2-4; 10 bases align to TRBD1. This CDR3 is built from 14 residues. Germline V gene data show CDR1 as SGHKS and CDR2 as YYEKEE (reference sequence). The CDR3 loop reads CASSLDRGVNIQYF. The CDR3 DNA reads as TGTGCCAGCAGTTTGGACAGGGGGGTAAACATTCAGTACTTC.

Of note for this clonotype: A much larger clone differs from this one at a single base, so this may be a read error. V is TRBV12-3 or TRBV12-4 and J is TRBJ1-5, with 9 bases matching TRBD1. The CDR3 length is 16 residues. CDR3: CASTIGTGISTQPQHF. For the CDR3, the DNA is TGTGCCAGCACGATCGGGACAGGGATTAGCACTCAGCCCCAGCATTTT.

This clonotype has at least ten counts. The chain uses TRBV3-1 and TRBJ2-7; D remains ambiguous. The V gene lost 3 bases and the J gene lost 7 bases, with 10 bases spanning the gap. The CDR3 length is 12 residues. From germline, CDR1 is LGHDT and CDR2 YNNKEL (reference sequence). CDR3 bases: TGTGCCAGCAGCCAGATCGGTAAGGAGCAGTACTTC. Its protein is CASSQIGKEQYF.

This clonotype has ten or more counts. V is TRBV18 and J is TRBJ2-7; D is tentatively TRBD1 or TRBD2 (5 bases each). V lost 3 bases to trimming and J lost 4 bases, with 16 bases between them. Germline loops: CDR1 KGHSH, CDR2 LQKENI. The CDR3 covers 15 residues. CDR3 coding DNA: TGTGCCAGCTCACCCCCAGTGAGGGGAACTTACGAGCAGTACTTC. Its translation is CASSPPVRGTYEQYF.

This clonotype was observed a handful of times. The chain links TRBV11-2 to TRBJ1-2; the D is unclear. V was clipped by 5 bases and J by 4 bases, with 8 bases between them. CDR3 length: 12 residues. Per the germline V gene, CDR1 is SGHAT and CDR2 is FQNNGV. Here the CDR3 reads CASSHGAYGYTF. The CDR3, as DNA: TGTGCCAGCAGCCACGGAGCCTATGGCTACACCTTC. Combining the CDR3 with reference TRBV11-2 and TRBJ1-2 gives the whole variable domain EAGVAQSPRYKIIEKRQSVAFWCNPISGHATLYWYQQILGQGPKLLIQFQNNGVVDDSQLPKDRFSAERLKGVDSTLKIQPAKLEDSAVYLCASSHGAYGYTFGSGTRLTVV.

To note about this clonotype: It is unclear where the CDR3 begins or ends on the DNA, so no DNA is shown, and the CDR3 is as TCRdb lists it. This chain uses TRBV6-5 with TRBJ1-1; the table's D gene call, TRBD1, was not cross checked with the DNA. The CDR3 is 15 amino acids in total, end residues counted. Germline CDR1 is MNHEY and CDR2 is SVGAGI. CDR3 residues: CASSYSSVRGNEAFF.

V usage is TRBV5-6 and J usage is TRBJ2-7; unclear D gene. The V gene's germline CDR1 is SGHDT and CDR2 YYEEEE. V was pared by 4 bases and J by 0 bases, with 14 bases between. The CDR3 contains 15 residues. The CDR3 loop is CASSQEDHSSYEQYF. Written as DNA, the CDR3 is TGTGCCAGCAGCCAAGAGGACCATAGCTCCTACGAGCAGTACTTC.

This clonotype was detected ten times or more. The chain carries TRBV30 and TRBJ2-6; D unresolved. The CDR3 spans 15 residues. Germline CDR1 is GTSNPN and CDR2 is SVGIG (reference sequence). V lost 3 bases and J 3 bases, leaving 12 bases between the germline ends. This CDR3 reads CAWSGRMDGANVLTF. The CDR3 DNA reads as TGTGCCTGGAGCGGCAGGATGGATGGGGCCAACGTCCTGACTTTC.

Notes on this clonotype: One junction end does not reproduce the germline sequence, and a read error may be involved. The chain joins TRBV27 to TRBJ2-1; 12 bases align to TRBD2. The germline V gene encodes CDR1 MNHEY and CDR2 SMNVEV (reference sequence). The CDR3 covers 18 residues. CDR3 sequence reads: CASSLRTSGISSYNVQFF. The CDR3 coding sequence is TGTGCCAGCAGTTTGAGGACTAGCGGGATAAGCTCCTACAATGTGCAGTTCTTC.

This sequence joins TRBV15 and TRBJ1-4; 8 nucleotides line up with TRBD1. The CDR3 consists of 15 residues. J gave up 3 bases and V 2 bases, and 2 bases lay outside the gene matches. CDR1 LNHNV and CDR2 YYDKDF come from the germline V gene (reference sequence). The CDR3 region has the DNA TGTGCCACCAGCAGACAACAGGGGGCTAATGAAAAACTGTTTTTT. This codes for CATSRQQGANEKLFF.

This clonotype was counted a few times. This sequence joins TRBV2 and TRBJ1-2; the D gene is possibly TRBD1 (5 bases). V was clipped by 7 bases and J by 5 bases, with 11 bases between them. The germline gives CDR1 SNHLY, CDR2 FYNNEI. The CDR3 covers 12 residues. The CDR3 nucleotides are TGTGCCAGCATCCATCGGGGGTATGGCTACACCTTC. It specifies CASIHRGYGYTF.

This clonotype occurred many times. This chain links TRBV6-2 or TRBV6-3 with TRBJ1-5; maybe TRBD1 (5 bases). Trimming took off 6 bases at V and 3 bases at J, with 12 bases between the two ends. Germline V gene sequence: CDR1 MNHEY, CDR2 SVGEGT. The CDR3 loop spans 14 amino acids. CDR3 region: CASRPGLFNQPQHF. CDR3 sequence (DNA): TGTGCCAGCAGACCAGGGTTATTCAATCAGCCCCAGCATTTT.

Details on this clonotype: This may come from a read error, since a much larger clone is one base off. The V gene is TRBV27, the J gene TRBJ2-7, with TRBD1 matching 10 bases. The trim removed 2 bases at V and 4 bases at J, leaving 2 bases unmatched. CDR1 is MNHEY, CDR2 SMNVEV, per germline (reference sequence). CDR3 length equals 14 residues. DNA for the CDR3: TGTGCCAGCAGTTTAAGGGACAGGGGATACGAGCAGTACGTC. Encoded protein: CASSLRDRGYEQYV.

Regarding this clonotype: A read error may be the cause here, since a much bigger clone is one base away. The rearrangement joins TRBV5-6 to TRBJ1-2; weak D call: TRBD1 (5 bases). Trimming cost V 1 base and J 10 bases, with 14 bases left between them. The CDR3 extends over 13 amino acids. Germline CDR1 and CDR2: SGHDT and YYEEEE. For the CDR3, the DNA is TGTGCCAGCAGCTTGCCGCCAGGGAATGACTACACCTTC. Its translation is CASSLPPGNDYTF.

This clonotype turned up a few times. The chain recombines TRBV5-1 with TRBJ2-2; 7 bases match TRBD2. V was clipped by 4 bases and J by 4 bases; unmatched bases: 10. The CDR3 consists of 16 residues. Germline loops: CDR1 SGHRS, CDR2 YFSETQ. As DNA, the CDR3 is TGCGCCAGCAGCCCCCTTGGGGGGGGGATCACCGGGGAGCTGTTTTTT. Amino acids: CASSPLGGGITGELFF.

This clonotype turned up a few times. The chain's CDR3 is CASGHRRGPDPSGANVLTF. In DNA, the CDR3 is TGCGCCAGCGGTCATCGCAGGGGCCCCGACCCGTCTGGGGCCAACGTCCTGACTTTC. V gene TRBV5-1 combines with J gene TRBJ2-6; D is perhaps TRBD1 (6 bases). This CDR3 comprises 19 residues. Trimming took off 7 bases at V and 1 base at J, with 24 bases between the two ends. Per germline, CDR1 SGHRS and CDR2 YFSETQ.

This clonotype was observed a few times. A much more abundant neighbour one base away suggests this may be a read error. The DNA for the CDR3 is TGTGCCAGCAGCACCGACGGCGGCGTCCTGACTTTC. Protein product: CASSTDGGVLTF. The rearrangement links TRBV12-3 or TRBV12-4 to TRBJ2-6; D remains ambiguous. V was shortened by 6 bases and J by 12 bases, with 12 bases between the two germline ends. The CDR3 contains 12 residues.

A remark on this clonotype: A much bigger clone sits one base away, suggesting this may be a read error. This sequence joins TRBV10-2 and TRBJ1-2; no definite D call. The CDR3 spans 15 residues. Germline V lookup: CDR1 WSHSY, CDR2 SAAADI. The CDR3 DNA follows: TGCGCCAGCTCTCCGGCAAGCCTCACGGGCTATGGCTGCACCTTC. Translating it yields CASSPASLTGYGCTF.

This clonotype was found many times. The gene calls are TRBV18 and TRBJ1-4; 7 bases align to TRBD1. The CDR3 is 15 amino acids. Trimming at V came to 3 bases and at J to 7 bases, leaving 8 bases not matched to a gene. Looked up from germline, CDR1 is KGHSH and CDR2 is LQKENI. CDR3 sequence: CASSPSRDRREKLFF. The CDR3 coding sequence is TGTGCCAGCTCACCCTCCAGGGACAGACGTGAAAAACTGTTTTTT. Full variable domain (rest looked up from reference TRBV18 and TRBJ1-4): NAGVMQNPRHLVRRRGQEARLRCSPMKGHSHVYWYRQLPEEGLKFMVYLQKENIIDESGMPKERFSAEFPKEGPSILRIQQVVRGDSAAYFCASSPSRDRREKLFFGSGTQLSVL.

At least ten counts were recorded for this clonotype. The chain combines TRBV20-1 with TRBJ2-3, with 10 bases aligning to TRBD2. The V segment lost 4 bases and the J segment 2 bases; nucleotides outside the gene matches: 9. CDR1 and CDR2 from the germline V gene are DFQATT and SNEGSKA (reference sequence). The CDR3 spans 16 residues. CDR3 protein: CSANLASGGSTDTQYF. In DNA form, the CDR3 reads TGCAGTGCTAATCTCGCTAGCGGGGGATCCACAGATACGCAGTATTTT.

V usage is TRBV19 and J usage is TRBJ1-2; no clear D gene. The V gene lost 5 bases and the J gene lost 0 bases, with 13 bases spanning the gap. The germline gives CDR1 LNHDA, CDR2 SQIVND (reference sequence). CDR3 length: 15 residues. CDR3 amino acids: CASSVLGSTNYGYTF. CDR3 sequence (DNA): TGTGCCAGTAGTGTTCTAGGGAGCACTAACTATGGCTACACCTTC.

Details on this clonotype: The junction departs from germline at one end; a sequencing error may be responsible. The rearrangement joins TRBV7-2 to TRBJ2-4; D call uncertain. This CDR3 comprises 13 residues. Germline loops: CDR1 SGHTA, CDR2 FQGNSA. The CDR3, as DNA: TGTGCCAGTAGCTTAGACGGTAGGGTTCAGCGGTACTTC. It translates to CASSLDGRVQRYF.